The 20 T cell receptor beta chains listed next were all sequenced from one sample in a study of CD8 T cells in Susac syndrome. Roughly 0.5 to 1 ug RNA was reverse transcribed with random hexamers. One entry per CDR3 protein results from TCRdb running MiXCR on the immunoSEQ multiplex PCR reads. The table includes about 70,000 distinct CDR3 sequences, 95% detected once. Sequencing used CD8+ T cells from PBMCs. All receptors derive from a human donor in good health.

V and J are TRBV12-3 or TRBV12-4 and TRBJ2-3; D gene uncertain. The CDR3 is 14 amino acids. Trimming cost V 5 bases and J 4 bases, with 13 bases left between them. The CDR3 is CASSLPDRADTQYF. CDR3 nucleotides: TGTGCCAGCAGTCTACCGGATAGGGCAGATACGCAGTATTTT.

The V gene is TRBV7-8, the J gene TRBJ2-1; D is possibly TRBD2 (6 bases). Germline V lookup: CDR1 SGHVS, CDR2 FQNEAQ. This CDR3 has 13 residues. Trimming took 5 bases from V and 7 from J, leaving 12 bases between them. The CDR3 region has the DNA TGTGCCAGCAGCCCGGGGGAAAGAAATGAGCAGTTCTTC. Its protein product is CASSPGERNEQFF.

V and J are TRBV5-6 and TRBJ1-1; D unclear. CDR1 is SGHDT and CDR2 is YYEEEE in the germline V gene. V gave up 1 base and J gave up 4 bases, with 5 bases separating them. This CDR3 contains 12 residues. The DNA for the CDR3 is TGTGCCAGCAGCTTGAGCAGCACTGAAGCTTTCTTT. It is translated as CASSLSSTEAFF.

The genes are TRBV7-6 and TRBJ2-5; no reliable D call. Germline V gene lookup returns CDR1 SGHVS and CDR2 FNYEAQ. Deletions cut 5 bases from V and 5 bases from J, with 9 bases between. The CDR3 runs 12 residues. CDR3 nucleotides: TGTGCCAGCAGCGCCCCCAGGGAGACCCAGTACTTC. Protein: CASSAPRETQYF.

The chain carries TRBV12-3 or TRBV12-4 and TRBJ2-3; 11 nucleotides align to TRBD2. V lost 6 bases to trimming and J lost 2 bases; unmatched junction nucleotides: 7. This CDR3 spans 16 amino acids. In nucleotides, the CDR3 is TGTGCCAGCAGCGAGGGGACTAGCGGATTCACAGATACGCAGTATTTT. Translation gives CASSEGTSGFTDTQYF.

This chain joins TRBV7-9 and TRBJ2-1; the D is unclear. Germline V gene sequence: CDR1 SEHNR, CDR2 FQNEAQ (reference sequence). V was trimmed by 1 base and J by 5 bases, leaving 3 bases between them. The CDR3 is 12 residues long. The CDR3 reads CASSLVNNEQFF. The CDR3 region has the DNA TGTGCCAGCAGCTTAGTCAACAATGAGCAGTTCTTC.

J is TRBJ2-7 and V is TRBV27; 12 bases map to TRBD2. The CDR3 covers 16 residues. Germline CDR1 MNHEY, CDR2 SMNVEV (reference sequence). Trimming at V came to 5 bases and at J to 4 bases, leaving 9 bases not matched to a gene. In nucleotides, the CDR3 is TGTGCCAGCAGTCCGTTCCCTAGCGGGGGGGCTTACGAGCAGTACTTC. It is translated as CASSPFPSGGAYEQYF.

The chain uses TRBV29-1 and TRBJ1-1; D gene ambiguous. CDR1 SQVTM and CDR2 ANQGSEA come from the germline V gene. Trimming left V 1 base short and J 1 base short, with 4 bases between. The CDR3 is 12 amino acids. The CDR3 here is CSVEAGNTEAFF. CDR3 bases: TGCAGCGTTGAAGCTGGGAACACTGAAGCTTTCTTT. Full variable domain (outside the CDR3, taken from reference TRBV29-1 and TRBJ1-1): SAVISQKPSRDICQRGTSLTIQCQVDSQVTMMFWYRQQPGQSLTLIATANQGSEATYESGFVIDKFPISRPNLTFSTLTVSNMSPEDSSIYLCSVEAGNTEAFFGQGTRLTVV.

The chain carries TRBV11-3 and TRBJ1-1; D remains ambiguous. V lost 5 bases to trimming and J lost 4 bases, with 14 bases between them. The CDR3 is 14 residues long. Germline lookup yields CDR1 SGHNT and CDR2 YENEEA. In nucleotides, the CDR3 is TGTGCCAGCAGCGTACGGAGGAAGCTCACTGAAGCTTTCTTT. The encoded protein is CASSVRRKLTEAFF.

The rearrangement uses TRBV29-1 and TRBJ1-1; TRBD1 agrees at 7 bases. Losses at the gene ends were 7 bases for V and 1 base for J; bases not matched to a gene: 6. CDR3 size: 13 residues. Germline V gives CDR1 SQVTM, CDR2 ANQGSEA. CDR3: CSASGGANTEAFF. The CDR3 bases are TGCAGCGCCTCAGGGGGGGCGAACACTGAAGCTTTCTTT. The full variable domain, completed using reference TRBV29-1 and TRBJ1-1, is SAVISQKPSRDICQRGTSLTIQCQVDSQVTMMFWYRQQPGQSLTLIATANQGSEATYESGFVIDKFPISRPNLTFSTLTVSNMSPEDSSIYLCSASGGANTEAFFGQGTRLTVV.

The chain employs TRBV3-1 and TRBJ2-1; D is perhaps TRBD1 (7 bases). Trimming cost V 4 bases and J 4 bases, with 17 bases left between them. Germline V CDR1 and CDR2: LGHDT, YNNKEL (reference sequence). This CDR3 contains 16 residues. The CDR3: CASSRGTVERYNEQFF. CDR3 DNA: TGTGCCAGCAGCCGCGGGACAGTCGAAAGATACAATGAGCAGTTCTTC.

This clonotype was found once. This chain joins TRBV7-9 and TRBJ2-7; 8 bases are shared with TRBD1. The J segment lost 7 bases and the V segment lost 4 bases, leaving 6 bases of the junction unmatched. This CDR3 is 13 amino acids long. CDR1 is SEHNR and CDR2 is FQNEAQ in the germline V gene (reference sequence). Here the CDR3 reads CASSSPGGTEQYF. For the CDR3, the DNA is TGTGCCAGCAGCTCCCCAGGGGGCACTGAGCAGTACTTC. The variable domain in full, with the rest retrieved from reference TRBV7-9 and TRBJ2-7, is DTGVSQNPRHKITKRGQNVTFRCDPISEHNRLYWYRQTLGQGPEFLTYFQNEAQLEKSRLLSDRFSAERPKGSFSTLEIQRTEQGDSAMYLCASSSPGGTEQYFGPGTRLTVT.

The rearrangement links TRBV7-9 to TRBJ2-3; tentative D call: TRBD1 (5 bases). Between the trimmed V and J ends, which lost 2 bases and 5 bases, there was a span of 14 bases. Germline V CDR1 and CDR2: SEHNR, FQNEAQ (reference sequence). This CDR3 has 15 residues. The CDR3 spells CASSLRTAQGDTQYF. CDR3 sequence (DNA): TGTGCCAGCAGCTTAAGGACGGCCCAGGGAGATACGCAGTATTTT.

The V and J genes are TRBV6-4 and TRBJ1-6, with 7 bases aligning to TRBD1. V lost 0 bases, J lost 13 bases, and 3 bases stayed unmatched. The CDR3 loop spans 13 amino acids. Germline CDR1 reads MRHNA; CDR2 reads SNTAGT. The CDR3 reads CASSDSETGPLHF. CDR3 DNA: TGTGCCAGCAGTGACTCGGAGACAGGGCCCCTCCACTTT.

This sequence joins TRBV19 and TRBJ1-2; no clear D gene. With 2 bases removed from V and 2 bases from J, the gap between germline ends came to 9 bases. The germline V gene has CDR1 LNHDA and CDR2 SQIVND (reference sequence). The CDR3 consists of 14 residues. CDR3 in DNA: TGTGCCAGTAGTATACCCGGGCTGAACTATGGCTACACCTTC. The encoded protein is CASSIPGLNYGYTF.

The chain has TRBV19 and TRBJ2-1, with D maybe TRBD2 (5 bases). There are 11 residues in the CDR3. CDR1 and CDR2 (germline): LNHDA, SQIVND (reference sequence). Trimming pared 10 bases from V and 9 bases from J, leaving 13 bases between. DNA for the CDR3: TGTGCCACCTCTCCGGGGTTTGAGCAGTTCTTC. Translation: CATSPGFEQFF.

The chain has TRBV27 and TRBJ1-4; no reliable D call. V lost 5 bases and J 3 bases, leaving 16 bases between the germline ends. The CDR3 has 16 residues. CDR1 and CDR2 (germline): MNHEY, SMNVEV (reference sequence). The CDR3 DNA sequence: TGTGCCAGCAGTCCCGACGGCCTGGTTGCTAATGAAAAACTGTTTTTT. Its protein product is CASSPDGLVANEKLFF.

This rearrangement joins TRBV19 to TRBJ1-5; the D is unclear. V was clipped by 3 bases and J by 0 bases, with 9 bases between them. In germline, CDR1 is LNHDA, CDR2 SQIVND (reference sequence). There are 15 residues in the CDR3. This chain's CDR3 is CASSIGQHSNQPQHF. CDR3 DNA: TGTGCCAGTAGTATTGGTCAACATAGCAATCAGCCCCAGCATTTT.

The chain couples TRBV2 to TRBJ1-6; TRBD1 agrees at 10 bases. CDR3 length: 14 amino acids. Germline CDR1 and CDR2: SNHLY and FYNNEI. V gave up 6 bases and J gave up 11 bases; unmatched junction bases: 7. CDR3 sequence (DNA): TGTGCCAGCAGCGACAGGGGGCTGATTGCACCCCTCCACTTT. Its protein product is CASSDRGLIAPLHF.

V and J are TRBV4-3 and TRBJ2-3; unclear D gene. V was pared by 4 bases and J by 0 bases, with 11 bases between. The CDR3 loop spans 15 amino acids. Germline-derived CDR1 and CDR2 are LGHNA and YSLEER. The CDR3 DNA follows: TGCGCCAGCAGCCTCGATCTCACTAGCACAGATACGCAGTATTTT. The encoded protein is CASSLDLTSTDTQYF.